Shown below are 3 T cell receptor beta chains from a single sample sequenced in a study of T-cell reconstitution after alpha-beta-depleted transplantation in children listed by TCRdb under 2016. Interpreted using the paper, the treatment or condition label stands for: allogeneic hematopoietic cell transplantation with graft depleted of TCRalphabeta T cells and CD19 B cells. Library creation used PCR. Sequenced on an Illumina HiSeq 2500. To normalize quantification of the TCRbeta repertoire, the TCR libraries were built with molecular barcoding that relied on unique molecular identifiers. TCRdb trimmed public reads at Q25 via fastp, called clones via MiXCR and kept in-frame beta chains. Identical CDR3 protein sequences are pooled into one entry, listed with their most common genes and DNA. Here the sample has just under 150,000 distinct CDR3 sequences; about 8.8% occur a single time. Of the sample, 15% to 20% is held by the ten largest clones.

The specimen comprised PBMCs, mostly from graft donor cells, sampled 180 days after TCRalphabeta/CD19-depleted stem cell transplant. These receptors were collected from a female patient between 2 and 15 years old who had a stem cell transplant for congenital amegakaryocytic thrombocytopenia, so the T cells may come from the graft donor.

There are many counts of this clonotype. The J gene is TRBJ1-3, the V gene TRBV27; no firm D call. The CDR3 runs 15 residues. The V and J ends lost 3 bases and 0 bases respectively, with 9 bases between them. CDR1 is MNHEY, CDR2 SMNVEV, per germline (reference sequence). CDR3 bases: TGTGCCAGCAGTTTCAAGACCAGCTCTGGAAACACCATATATTTT. Its translation is CASSFKTSSGNTIYF.

This clonotype appeared many times. The rearrangement joins TRBV15 to TRBJ2-3; D might be TRBD1 (5 bases). The germline V gene has CDR1 LNHNV and CDR2 YYDKDF (reference sequence). V was clipped by 3 bases and J by 2 bases, with 18 bases between them. CDR3 size: 17 residues. The CDR3 DNA sequence: TGTGCCACCAGCAGGGAATTTGGGGCCCCTGCCACAGATACGCAGTATTTT. It yields the protein CATSREFGAPATDTQYF.

The V gene is TRBV20-1, the J gene TRBJ1-2, with a possible D match to TRBD1 (5 bases). Looked up from germline, CDR1 is DFQATT and CDR2 is SNEGSKA (reference sequence). Between the trimmed V and J ends, which lost 7 bases and 8 bases, there was a span of 17 bases. This CDR3 has 12 residues. CDR3 sequence (DNA): TGCAGTGGCGACTTCCCAGGGTCCGGCTACACCTTC. This gives the protein CSGDFPGSGYTF.